This T cell receptor beta chain was captured in a study of regulatory T cells in long-lasting Graves disease (dated by TCRdb to the early 2020s). Context from the whole study: Newly diagnosed Graves' disease patients had taken antithyroid drugs for less than 3 months. Patients with persistent Graves' disease were compared with patients with newly diagnosed Graves' disease using TCR sequencing and RNA sequencing of peripheral blood. TCR sequencing covered around 13 persistent and around 20 newly diagnosed Graves' disease patients, around 35 samples in total. The study was conducted in China and was registered as a clinical trial.

The library was made by multiplex PCR. Sequencing relied on an Illumina HiSeq 4000. To build TCR beta libraries, CDR3 regions were amplified by Arm-PCR using iRepertoire HTBI primers. Gel purification was performed on PCR products prior to sequencing. For the original study's pipeline: A total of roughly 65 TRBV and about 13 TRBJ segments were identified across samples and were used for gene usage analysis of CDR3 amino acid clonotypes. Filtered high-quality paired reads were merged into contigs using COPE and FqMerger. BLAST was used to align contigs to the IMGT TRBV, TRBD and TRBJ reference genes, and CDR3 was defined following IMGT. Highly expanded clones were defined as clonotypes with a frequency above 0.1%. Shannon entropy served as the measure of repertoire diversity, while the Gini coefficient captured V-J evenness. Clonotypes shared by more than one individual were considered public. The public reads were run again by TCRdb, first through fastp at Q25 and then through MiXCR, and only productive beta chains were kept. All rows with the same CDR3 protein become a single entry with the most common DNA and genes. Clone size and V and J calls follow TCRdb, not the original study. Recorded for this sample are about 460,000 distinct CDR3 sequences; less than 15% of them occurred a single time. The biggest ten clones account for approximately 17% of the sample.

The junction carries 10 bases between V and J, which are trimmed by 4 bases and 4 bases respectively. The CDR1 and CDR2 encoded by the germline V gene (reference sequence) are MNHEY and SMNVEV. The CDR3 starts with the cysteine, ends with the phenylalanine, and has 14 residues. The CDR3 DNA has 42 bases and is translated from base 1. The paper's findings and limits, for the study overall: The study examined only peripheral blood because the primary lesion, thyroid tissue, could not be accessed. Only the TCR beta chain was sequenced and analyzed. The authors noted that the small sample size was a limitation that may lower accuracy. TRBV28, TRBJ1-2 and TRBJ2-5 were preferentially used in persistent disease, while TRBV20-1 and TRBJ2-1 were favored in newly diagnosed disease. Patients with persistent disease shared more public clonotypes (around 2,500) than newly diagnosed patients did (nearly 1,000). Compared with newly diagnosed patients, patients with persistent Graves' disease had lower TCR Shannon entropy and fewer highly expanded clones, which suggests clonal expansion.

Sample time point, as interpreted from the label and publication: newly diagnosed GD, antithyroid drugs for less than 3 months. RNA was extracted from PBMCs in TRIzol for both TCR sequencing and RNA sequencing. Graves' disease was diagnosed according to American Thyroid Association guidelines. Recruitment of patients was carried out at an endocrinology department in Xi'an, China. Each patient gave approximately 8.8 milliliters of peripheral blood, collected in an EDTA anticoagulant tube. Ficoll Paque Plus density gradient separation was used to isolate PBMCs, and no additional T cell sorting was done. An Agilent 2100 Bioanalyzer and agarose gel were used to check RNA quality, while a NanoDrop 2000 measured RNA concentration. This clonotype was observed many times. It lacks a known antigen. The sample holds no much larger clone one base away, and base qualities are not on file. This sample also appeared in a second study, on T cells in Graves' hyperthyroidism and ophthalmopathy. That second publication adds: A patient counted as having stable Graves' hyperthyroidism if no progression to ophthalmopathy occurred over 18 months of follow-up. Hyperthyroidism patients were newly diagnosed, had a disease duration of under 2 months, and were aged 18 to 65 years. Patients with uncontrolled infections, other autoimmune diseases, pregnancy or lactation were excluded. Diagnoses were established on the basis of clinical symptoms, serum thyroxine and TRAb, thyroid ultrasound, and orbital computed tomography. For the first round of RT-PCR on the TCR CDR3, the HTBI primer set was used together with the Qiagen OneStep RT-PCR kit. Blood samples also contained most of the expanded thyroid clonotypes (frequency above 0.001), which suggests that blood repertoires may reflect thyroid immune responses. Ophthalmopathy was separated from stable hyperthyroidism by a 13 V-J signature model, with over 85% sensitivity and 81% to 82% specificity obtained in cross-validation and 80%/75% obtained in testing. In validation, the model predicted progression to ophthalmopathy with about 71% sensitivity and about 72% specificity, a median of about six months before onset. To identify TCR V-J signatures that set the groups apart, the researchers used a discovery cohort of more than 95 patients, made up of about 44 with Graves' ophthalmopathy and 57 with stable Graves' hyperthyroidism. An independent validation cohort of fewer than 20 hyperthyroidism patients and about 16 patients who later progressed to ophthalmopathy tested prospective prediction of ophthalmopathy. The roughly 94 discovery patients were randomly split 7:3 into training and test sets. In addition, the study compared T-cell repertoires in thyroid tissue and in blood from roughly six Graves' hyperthyroidism patients. After sampling, hyperthyroidism patients received methimazole starting at 30 mg daily, and ophthalmopathy patients received high-dose intravenous methylprednisolone. The libraries were constructed in a second round of multiplex PCR and then size-selected and purified. The libraries were sequenced on an Illumina HiSeq2000 using paired-end 100 bp reads. SOAPnuke was used to process the raw data, removing reads that contained adapters or uncalled bases, had a mean Phred below 15, or lacked an exact match to the constant primer or identifier. COPE v1.2.5 was used to merge high-quality paired reads, and clonotypes were defined as unique nucleotide sequences. MiTCR v1.1 was used to align the clonotypes against IMGT TRBV, TRBD and TRBJ reference segments. The analysis was restricted to V-J combinations with a frequency above 0.0001, which together covered around 99% of the repertoires. A TCS score was defined as the ratio between F50 (clonal expansion) and ExV (chaos), using BLOSUM62-based TCRdist between CDR3 peptides within each V-J. Welch's t-statistics and random forest reduced fewer than 550 V-J features to fewer than 15, which were used in a naive Bayes classifier (R e1071). No statistical method was used to fix the sample size in advance, and group allocation was not hidden from the investigators. TCR Vbeta CDR3 sequencing of 135 peripheral blood samples (approximately 44 ophthalmopathy, 75 hyperthyroidism and some 17 progressor patients) is reported in the paper.

This material consisted of peripheral blood mononuclear cells (PBMCs), taken at new diagnosis, from a patient treated with antithyroid drugs. This receptor was identified in a woman in her forties or fifties with Graves disease. Donor details come from another sample of the same person, matched by shared clones. The chain employs TRBV27 and TRBJ2-2; no confident D gene assignment can be made. The bases are TGTGCCAGCAGTTCCGCGCCGAGCACCGGGGAGCTGTTTTTT. It encodes CASSSAPSTGELFF.